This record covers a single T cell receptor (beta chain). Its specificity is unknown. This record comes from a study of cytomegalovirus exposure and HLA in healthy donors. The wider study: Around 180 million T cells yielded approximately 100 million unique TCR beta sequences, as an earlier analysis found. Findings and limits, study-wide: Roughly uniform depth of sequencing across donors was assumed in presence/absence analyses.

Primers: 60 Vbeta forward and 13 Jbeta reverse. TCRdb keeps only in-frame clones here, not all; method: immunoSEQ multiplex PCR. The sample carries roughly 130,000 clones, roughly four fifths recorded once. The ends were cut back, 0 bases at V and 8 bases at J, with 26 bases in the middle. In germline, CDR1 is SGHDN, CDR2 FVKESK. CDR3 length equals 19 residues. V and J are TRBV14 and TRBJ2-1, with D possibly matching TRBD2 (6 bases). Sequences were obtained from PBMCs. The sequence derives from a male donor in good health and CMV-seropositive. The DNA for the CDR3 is TGTGCCAGCAGCCAAGAAGCCCTAAGGCAGGGAGGCCCTGGGGATGAGCAGTTCTTC. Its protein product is CASSQEALRQGGPGDEQFF.